This T cell receptor beta chain came from a study of blood T cell repertoires in COVID-19 (dated by TCRdb to the early 2020s). For the wider study: Collaborator samples came from the United States, Italy and Spain and covered acute and convalescent phases of COVID-19. The dataset comprised deeply sampled blood TCRbeta repertoires from subjects exposed to, actively infected with, or recovered from COVID-19. The material from the prospective study consisted of cDNA or gDNA derived from T cells, B-cell-depleted T cells, or PBMCs. The repertoires were released in a freely available public database meant as a resource for research on the immune response to SARS-CoV-2. The samples were drawn from two sources: the first 160 participants of the ongoing ImmuneRACE study, and 950 to 1,500 subjects contributed by 6 global collaborators. Where available, HLA class I and class II types were taken from metadata supplied by the sample provider and were not determined by assay-based typing. Sample metadata almost always included a de-identified subject ID, COVID-19 status, age in years and sex.

The collaborating institutions used their own protocols to collect whole blood in K2EDTA tubes. Collaborator samples were shipped for TCRbeta analysis as frozen whole blood, isolated PBMCs, or DNA extracted from either sample type. Study-wide findings and limitations: How much clinical and demographic metadata was included differed by source and by participant, and the metadata was provided uncurated.

The cysteine opens and the phenylalanine closes a CDR3 of 13 amino acids. Only the CDR3 part of the read is kept: 39 bases, read in frame from the first base. A distance of 15 bases separates the germline ends of V and J, which lose 6 bases and 7 bases respectively. CDR1 MGHDK and CDR2 SYGVNS are derived from the germline V gene. The immunoSEQ Assay, a bias-controlled multiplex PCR, was used to amplify TCRbeta CDR3 regions from genomic DNA. Per the source publication's procedure: Nucleated cell counts per sample were estimated from amplification of reference gene primers within the assay. To quantify the absolute abundance of each unique TCRbeta CDR3 rearrangement, sequence reads were collapsed and filtered. Productive Simpson clonality was computed per sample as the square root of Simpson's diversity index over productive rearrangements. The table comes from immuneACCESS by way of TCRdb, which keeps in-frame sequences with V and J called. Part of the clones is missing from these tables; in studies checked, under half for an unresolved V gene and the rest for unknown reasons. V and J calls and clone size are given by that table; D and trimming were obtained from the DNA. This sample is represented by 55,000 to 85,000 clones; around 80% of them were singletons. The top ten constitute approximately 25% of the sample.

A word on this clone: Its antigen is not yet known. No much larger clone exists at a distance of one base, and base qualities are not known.

The chain uses TRBV25-1 and TRBJ1-2, with a tentative D gene TRBD1 over 5 matching bases. The sequenced sample consisted of peripheral blood. This clonotype was sampled from a man between 60 and 70 years old with active or convalescent COVID-19. Read as DNA, the sequence is TGTGCCAGCAGCGCCGCAGGGCTCGCTGGCTACACCTTC. Translated, it reads CASSAAGLAGYTF.